Below, 17 T cell receptor beta chains from the same sample are listed, as sequenced in a study of CD8 T cells in ankylosing spondylitis. General study points: A motif of fewer than ten highly homologous TCR beta variants was seen as apparently characteristic of ankylosing spondylitis blood.

TCRdb reanalysed the 5' RACE reads using MiXCR and keeps one entry per CDR3 protein. The sample records hundreds of thousands of distinct CDR3 sequences, about 25% being singletons. Their antigen targets remain unknown. Material: blood, either unsorted or a sorted T cell fraction (not recorded which). These receptors all come from a male donor with ankylosing spondylitis.

This clonotype was detected only a few times. The chain recombines TRBV5-6 with TRBJ1-5; the match to TRBD1 covers 7 bases. From germline, CDR1 is SGHDT and CDR2 YYEEEE. The CDR3 has 14 amino acids. The J segment lost 5 bases and the V segment lost 4 bases, leaving 6 bases of the junction unmatched. The CDR3 is CASSLTGFDQPQHF. As DNA, the CDR3 is TGTGCCAGCAGCCTGACAGGGTTCGATCAGCCCCAGCATTTT.

The chain recombines TRBV29-1 with TRBJ2-5; 7 nucleotides agree with TRBD2. CDR3 length equals 11 residues. V shed 4 bases and J 4 bases; nucleotides not matched to a gene: 0. Germline V gene data show CDR1 as SQVTM and CDR2 as ANQGSEA. The CDR3: CSVGGGETQYF. CDR3 DNA sequence: TGCAGCGTTGGGGGGGGAGAGACCCAGTACTTC.

The chain uses TRBV20-1 and TRBJ2-3; maybe TRBD2 (6 bases). Trimming took 6 bases from V and 3 from J, leaving 16 bases between them. Germline V lookup: CDR1 DFQATT, CDR2 SNEGSKA (reference sequence). The CDR3 is 14 amino acids. CDR3: CSASTIAATDTQYF. In nucleotides, the CDR3 is TGCAGTGCCTCCACCATAGCGGCAACAGATACGCAGTATTTT.

This chain connects TRBV18 to TRBJ2-3; 7 positions match TRBD1. From germline, CDR1 is KGHSH and CDR2 LQKENI. V was pared by 1 base and J by 9 bases, with 1 base of the junction left unmatched. The CDR3 has 12 residues. CDR3 DNA: TGTGCCAGCTCACCACAGGGGGCGACGCAGTATTTT. Its translation is CASSPQGATQYF.

The V and J genes are TRBV5-1 and TRBJ2-7; 11 bases map to TRBD2. The CDR3 is made up of 15 amino acids. J was trimmed by 6 bases and V by 4 bases; bases with no gene match: 9. Germline assignment: CDR1 SGHRS and CDR2 YFSETQ. This CDR3 is CASSSTSGSIPEQYF. The CDR3 nucleotides read TGCGCCAGCAGCAGCACTAGCGGGAGCATCCCCGAGCAGTACTTC.

This rearrangement joins TRBV5-1 to TRBJ2-1; 14 bases line up with TRBD2. Unmatched junction bases numbered 6, after V lost 4 bases and J lost 3 bases. Germline V gene lookup returns CDR1 SGHRS and CDR2 YFSETQ. The CDR3 is made up of 17 amino acids. This CDR3 reads CASSRGLAGALYNEQFF. Here the CDR3 DNA reads TGCGCCAGCAGCCGGGGACTAGCGGGAGCCCTCTACAATGAGCAGTTCTTC.

CDR3 in DNA: TGCAGTGCTCCCACTAGCGGTAGCTCCTACGAGCAGTACTTC. It codes for CSAPTSGSSYEQYF. The V gene is TRBV20-1, the J gene TRBJ2-7; 8 bases are a match to TRBD2. Losses at the gene ends were 5 bases for V and 0 bases for J; bases not matched to a gene: 6. Germline V CDR1 and CDR2: DFQATT, SNEGSKA (reference sequence). There are 14 residues in the CDR3.

This clonotype was picked up a small number of times. The genes are TRBV12-3 or TRBV12-4 and TRBJ1-5; D is perhaps TRBD1 (5 bases). This CDR3 has 15 residues. V lost 6 bases to trimming and J lost 4 bases, with 16 bases between them. The CDR3 reads CASRRTLGRNQPQHF. The CDR3, as DNA: TGTGCCAGCAGACGGACACTAGGGAGGAATCAGCCCCAGCATTTT.

This clonotype was seen at least ten times. This chain connects TRBV20-1 to TRBJ2-1; 15 bases are a match to TRBD2. CDR1 is DFQATT and CDR2 is SNEGSKA in the germline V gene (reference sequence). The CDR3 runs to 16 residues. Germline trimming cut 6 bases from V and 4 bases from J; bases unmatched to any gene: 7. CDR3 coding DNA: TGCAGTGCCAGGACTAGCGGGAGGGCTCGTTACAATGAGCAGTTCTTC. Amino acid sequence: CSARTSGRARYNEQFF.

CDR3 sequence (DNA): TGCAGTGCTAGAGAACTAGCGGTGATCAATGAGCAGTTCTTC. Its protein product is CSARELAVINEQFF. The chain employs TRBV20-1 and TRBJ2-1, with TRBD2 identical over 8 bases. The CDR3 extends over 14 amino acids. CDR1 is DFQATT, CDR2 SNEGSKA, per germline (reference sequence). The trim removed 0 bases at V and 6 bases at J, leaving 4 bases unmatched.

This chain links TRBV16 with TRBJ2-7, with 9 bases identical to TRBD1. Trimming took 3 bases from V and 5 from J; bases not matched to a gene: 8. CDR3 length equals 15 residues. Germline CDR1 and CDR2: KGHSY and FQNENV. The CDR3, as DNA: TGTGCCAGCAGCCAGGCCGGGACAGGGTTCCACGAGCAGTACTTC. Its translation: CASSQAGTGFHEQYF.

The genes are TRBV24-1 and TRBJ2-5; 10 bases are shared with TRBD1. V gave up 3 bases and J gave up 4 bases; unmatched junction bases: 10. There are 17 residues in the CDR3. Germline V lookup: CDR1 KGHDR, CDR2 SFDVKD. CDR3: CATSDDANDRGPETQYF. The CDR3 region has the DNA TGTGCCACCAGTGATGACGCAAACGACAGGGGGCCAGAGACCCAGTACTTC.

This clonotype was seen a few times. The chain carries TRBV10-3 and TRBJ1-5; no clear D gene. Germline assignment: CDR1 ENHRY and CDR2 SYGVKD. Between the trimmed V and J ends, which lost 0 bases and 10 bases, there was a span of 7 bases. CDR3 length: 12 amino acids. For the CDR3, the DNA is TGTGCCATCAGTGAGTCCGATAGTCCCCAGCATTTT. This translates into CAISESDSPQHF.

In its sample, this clonotype was seen a few times. The chain has TRBV5-1 and TRBJ2-5; unclear D gene. The germline CDR1 and CDR2 sequences are SGHRS and YFSETQ. V was shortened by 2 bases and J by 5 bases, with 16 bases between the two germline ends. The CDR3 runs to 15 residues. The CDR3 loop is CASSLDGNNKETQYF. The CDR3, as DNA: TGCGCCAGCAGCTTAGACGGCAACAATAAGGAGACCCAGTACTTC.

The chain carries TRBV13 and TRBJ2-5, with D unclear. The length of the CDR3 is 13 residues. Trimming took 0 bases from V and 4 from J, leaving 6 bases between them. CDR1 PRHDT and CDR2 FYEKMQ come from the germline V gene (reference sequence). The CDR3 coding sequence is TGTGCCAGCAGCTTAGGCCACAGAGAGACCCAGTACTTC. It codes for CASSLGHRETQYF. The complete variable domain, with remaining parts taken from reference TRBV13 and TRBJ2-5, reads AAGVIQSPRHLIKEKRETATLKCYPIPRHDTVYWYQQGPGQDPQFLISFYEKMQSDKGSIPDRFSAQQFSDYHSELNMSSLELGDSALYFCASSLGHRETQYFGPGTRLLVL.

V usage is TRBV11-2 and J usage is TRBJ2-7, with a weak D call TRBD2 (6 bases). With 5 bases removed from V and 4 bases from J, the gap between germline ends came to 12 bases. Germline values: CDR1 SGHAT, CDR2 FQNNGV. This CDR3 has 13 amino acids. CDR3 DNA sequence: TGTGCCAGCAGCGGACGGGACTGGTACGAGCAGTACTTC. Translating it yields CASSGRDWYEQYF.

This clonotype was recorded a few times. The V call is TRBV5-1, the J call TRBJ2-1; TRBD2 might be the D (6 bases). Germline V CDR1 and CDR2: SGHRS, YFSETQ. This CDR3 comprises 12 residues. With 5 bases removed from V and 5 bases from J, the gap between germline ends came to 8 bases. The CDR3 loop reads CASRERDNEQFF. In DNA form, the CDR3 reads TGCGCCAGCAGGGAGCGGGACAATGAGCAGTTCTTC. The variable domain in full, with the rest retrieved from reference TRBV5-1 and TRBJ2-1, is KAGVTQTPRYLIKTRGQQVTLSCSPISGHRSVSWYQQTPGQGLQFLFEYFSETQRNKGNFPGRFSGRQFSNSRSEMNVSTLELGDSALYLCASRERDNEQFFGPGTRLTVL.